This T cell receptor (beta chain) was captured by sequencing in a study of blood T cell repertoires in COVID-19. In the study overall: Acute and convalescent COVID-19 samples came from the United States, Italy and Spain. Sources were T cells, B-cell-depleted T cells, or PBMCs; the material itself was cDNA or gDNA.

This clone was recorded a few times. The CDR3 consists of 14 residues. The V and J ends lost 4 bases and 2 bases respectively, with 11 bases between them. Germline values: CDR1 LGHDT, CDR2 YNNKEL (reference sequence). Source study methods: The assay estimated nucleated cells by amplifying reference gene primers. The assay was immunoSEQ multiplex PCR, and TCRdb's table has in-frame clones only and misses some. V and J calls and clone size are given by that table; D and trimming were obtained from the DNA. In the table there are approximately 42,000 clones, roughly 74% of which are singletons. The specimen sequenced was peripheral blood. The chain couples TRBV3-1 (or the pseudogene TRBV3-2) to TRBJ2-5, with D perhaps TRBD1 (6 bases). The source of this sequence is a man at least 80 years old with acute or convalescent COVID-19. The CDR3 DNA sequence: TGTGCCAGCAGCCGAACAGGGAGTCAAGAGACCCAGTACTTC. Its protein is CASSRTGSQETQYF.